This T cell receptor beta chain was sequenced in a study of blood T cell repertoires in COVID-19. Profiled with immunoSEQ multiplex PCR; TCRdb holds only in-frame clones, not every one. This table holds about 50,000 clones, approximately 87% found once. V lost 6 bases and J lost 2; bases outside the gene matches: 3. This CDR3 comprises 14 residues. The germline gives CDR1 MNHEY, CDR2 SVGAGI. The chain recombines TRBV6-5 with TRBJ2-7; 11 bases map to TRBD2. This sequence was found in a human donor in a cohort sampled during active COVID-19. Sequencing was done on a sample of peripheral blood. The CDR3, as DNA: TGTGCCAGCAGAATGGGACTAGCGGCCTACGAGCAGTACTTC. Its translation is CASRMGLAAYEQYF.